What follows is one T cell receptor (beta chain) and its context. The target antigen is unknown. This sample was included in a study of T cell responses to AZD1222 COVID-19 vaccine. Sequenced by immunoSEQ multiplex PCR; TCRdb stores in-frame clones only, minus some. Of tens of thousands of clones in the sample, roughly 87% were seen once. Germline CDR1 is SQVTM and CDR2 is ANQGSEA. This CDR3 comprises 12 residues. Losses at the gene ends were 6 bases for V and 4 bases for J; bases not matched to a gene: 4. Study-wide findings and caveats: Targeting of unmutated variant regions was reportedly seen in nearly half of spike-specific TCRs. The study sampled repertoires only after the peak T cell response. White British donors predominated, females outnumbered males, and clonal diversity was possibly underestimated.

This receptor was identified in an adult in good health. The sample here was peripheral blood, taken on day 0 of AZD1222 vaccination. The chain couples TRBV29-1 to TRBJ1-2; 8 nucleotides line up with TRBD1. The CDR3 DNA is TGCAGCGTGGCCGACAGGGGCTATGGCTACACCTTC. Its translation: CSVADRGYGYTF.